The 20 T cell receptor beta chains below all came from one sample that was sequenced in a study of T-cell reconstitution after alpha-beta-depleted transplantation in children. Preparation of the TCRbeta library was carried out with unique molecular identifiers. MiXCR, run by TCRdb on the PCR reads, gives a single entry per CDR3 protein. This table has tens of thousands of distinct CDR3 sequences, roughly 16% appearing once. Sequenced here: PBMCs, mostly from graft donor cells, sampled 180 days after TCRalphabeta/CD19-depleted stem cell transplant. All receptors derive from a male patient between 2 and 15 years old who had a stem cell transplant for acute lymphoblastic leukemia, so the T cells may come from the graft donor.

V gene TRBV7-8 combines with J gene TRBJ2-3; 13 positions match TRBD2. The CDR3 totals 18 residues. After removal of 2 bases from V and 6 bases from J, the junction contained 11 bases not matched to a gene. Germline V gene data show CDR1 as SGHVS and CDR2 as FQNEAQ. In nucleotides, the CDR3 is TGTGCCAGCAGCTTACGAGGACTAGCGGGGGACGAAGGGGATACGCAGTATTTT. Its translation: CASSLRGLAGDEGDTQYF.

This clonotype has only a few counts. The CDR3 spells CASSPVRRDYNEQFF. Here the CDR3 DNA reads TGCGCCAGCAGCCCCGTGAGGAGGGACTACAATGAGCAGTTCTTC. J is TRBJ2-1 and V is TRBV5-1; tentative D call: TRBD2 (6 bases). The CDR3 consists of 15 residues. The germline gives CDR1 SGHRS, CDR2 YFSETQ. The germline V and J ends were trimmed by 4 bases and 3 bases, with 14 bases remaining between them.

This chain links TRBV5-4 with TRBJ2-3; D possibly uses TRBD1 or TRBD2 (5 bases each). Trimming stripped 3 bases from V and 2 bases from J, with 10 bases between. Germline CDR1 reads SGHNT; CDR2 reads YYREEE (reference sequence). This CDR3 has 14 amino acids. The CDR3 loop is CASSSGRITDTQYF. The CDR3 DNA follows: TGTGCCAGCAGCTCGGGACGGATCACAGATACGCAGTATTTT.

This clonotype has a count of ten or more. This chain joins TRBV12-3 or TRBV12-4 and TRBJ2-3; D not certain. V was trimmed by 6 bases and J by 4 bases, leaving 5 bases between them. The CDR3 covers 11 residues. The CDR3 reads CASRKSDTQYF. The CDR3, as DNA: TGTGCCAGCAGAAAATCAGATACGCAGTATTTT.

The V call is TRBV29-1, the J call TRBJ2-6, with TRBD1 identical over 9 bases. Trimming took 5 bases from V and 0 from J; bases not matched to a gene: 11. Looked up from germline, CDR1 is SQVTM and CDR2 is ANQGSEA. The CDR3 sequence is 18 residues long. CDR3 residues: CSVIAWTGVSSGANVLTF. CDR3 DNA: TGCAGCGTTATAGCCTGGACAGGGGTTAGCTCTGGGGCCAACGTCCTGACTTTC.

This clonotype was seen a handful of times. The chain uses TRBV5-1 and TRBJ2-6; TRBD1 is a possible D gene (5 bases). The V end was cut by 9 bases, the J end by 6 bases, with 22 bases between. Germline V gives CDR1 SGHRS, CDR2 YFSETQ. This CDR3 has 16 residues. The CDR3 nucleotides are TGCGCCACGACTCCAGGGCACTCTCGAGTGGCCAACGTCCTGACTTTC. The encoded protein is CATTPGHSRVANVLTF.

This clonotype was recorded many times. V and J are TRBV12-3 or TRBV12-4 and TRBJ1-6; 7 nucleotides align to TRBD1. Unmatched junction bases numbered 3, after V lost 6 bases and J lost 10 bases. This CDR3 has 12 amino acids. CDR3: CASSLTGSPLHF. CDR3 in DNA: TGTGCCAGCAGCTTGACAGGGTCACCCCTCCACTTT.

Only a few counts were recorded for this clonotype. The chain has TRBV27 and TRBJ1-3; D ambiguous. With 4 bases removed from V and 4 bases from J, the gap between germline ends came to 8 bases. In germline, CDR1 is MNHEY, CDR2 SMNVEV (reference sequence). The CDR3 runs to 13 residues. The CDR3 DNA reads as TGTGCCAGCAGTTGGGCCGTCGGAAACACCATATATTTT. It specifies CASSWAVGNTIYF.

The chain is built from TRBV7-6 and TRBJ2-7; D remains ambiguous. The CDR3 consists of 14 residues. The V end lost 5 bases, the J end lost 3 bases, and 14 bases lay between the germline ends. From germline, CDR1 is SGHVS and CDR2 FNYEAQ. The CDR3 region is CASSPGPSVYEQYF. In DNA form, the CDR3 reads TGTGCCAGCAGCCCGGGCCCATCGGTCTACGAGCAGTACTTC.

The V call is TRBV14, the J call TRBJ2-3, with D perhaps TRBD2 (7 bases). Germline V lookup: CDR1 SGHDN, CDR2 FVKESK. Trimming pared 4 bases from V and 7 bases from J, leaving 18 bases between. CDR3 length: 15 amino acids. CDR3 in DNA: TGTGCCAGCAGCCTCCTCGGGGGGCCGGCGTATACGCAGTATTTT. Residues: CASSLLGGPAYTQYF.

This clonotype was observed at least ten times. V and J are TRBV12-3 or TRBV12-4 and TRBJ2-7, with TRBD1 matching over 8 bases. This CDR3 region has 15 residues. The ends lost 2 bases at V and 0 bases at J; junction bases unmatched: 3. CDR3 residues: CASSLQDRASYEQYF. The CDR3 DNA reads TGTGCCAGCAGTTTACAGGACAGGGCCTCCTACGAGCAGTACTTC.

The CDR3 sequence: CASSLVFGGRAYGYTF. The CDR3 nucleotides are TGTGCCAGCAGCTTGGTTTTTGGGGGACGAGCCTATGGCTACACCTTC. The chain recombines TRBV5-6 with TRBJ1-2; D might be TRBD1 (5 bases). The V gene's germline CDR1 is SGHDT and CDR2 YYEEEE. This CDR3 has 16 residues. V was trimmed by 0 bases and J by 4 bases, leaving 16 bases between them. Full variable domain (remainder filled in from reference TRBV5-6 and TRBJ1-2): DAGVTQSPTHLIKTRGQQVTLRCSPKSGHDTVSWYQQALGQGPQFIFQYYEEEERQRGNFPDRFSGHQFPNYSSELNVNALLLGDSALYLCASSLVFGGRAYGYTFGSGTRLTVV.

This clonotype was detected many times. The rearrangement joins TRBV5-1 to TRBJ2-5, with 7 bases that match TRBD1. V lost 5 bases to trimming and J lost 0 bases; unmatched junction nucleotides: 7. CDR1 and CDR2 from the germline V gene are SGHRS and YFSETQ. The CDR3 consists of 15 residues. CDR3 residues: CASSDMGQHQETQYF. The CDR3 DNA follows: TGCGCCAGCAGTGACATGGGACAGCACCAAGAGACCCAGTACTTC.

This chain uses TRBV5-1 with TRBJ2-7; D perhaps matches TRBD2 (6 bases). The CDR3 covers 12 residues. CDR1 and CDR2 (germline): SGHRS, YFSETQ. Trimming left V 3 bases short and J 3 bases short, with 7 bases between. The CDR3, as DNA: TGCGCCAGCAGCTGGGGGGACTACGAGCAGTACTTC. Its protein product is CASSWGDYEQYF.

V and J are TRBV27 and TRBJ1-1; D may be TRBD1 (5 bases). This CDR3 spans 13 amino acids. V was trimmed by 4 bases and J by 7 bases, leaving 13 bases between them. Germline V lookup: CDR1 MNHEY, CDR2 SMNVEV (reference sequence). Written as DNA, the CDR3 is TGTGCCAGCAGTTATCATATGGGGGGTGAAGCTTTCTTT. This sequence encodes CASSYHMGGEAFF.

This clonotype was found a few times. The junction and the germline gene differ at one end; a read error may be behind it. V and J are TRBV12-3 or TRBV12-4 and TRBJ2-3; 7 bases map to TRBD2. The length of the CDR3 is 12 residues. The CDR3 loop is CASSLAGDTQYF. In DNA form, the CDR3 reads TGTGCCAGCAGCTTAGCGGGAGATACGCAGTATTTT.

This clonotype was recorded a few times. The chain combines TRBV14 with TRBJ2-1, with TRBD2 matching 14 bases. V lost 4 bases to trimming and J lost 6 bases; unmatched junction nucleotides: 2. The CDR3 length is 15 residues. Germline V gives CDR1 SGHDN, CDR2 FVKESK. The CDR3 protein is CASSRLAGGLNEQFF. CDR3 sequence (DNA): TGTGCCAGCAGCCGACTAGCGGGGGGGCTCAATGAGCAGTTCTTC.

The genes are TRBV14 and TRBJ2-7; D possibly corresponds to TRBD2 (5 bases). Germline-derived CDR1 and CDR2 are SGHDN and FVKESK. V gave up 4 bases and J gave up 5 bases, with 18 bases separating them. The CDR3 is 15 residues long. The CDR3 sequence is CASSLFLGDPHEQYF. DNA of the CDR3: TGTGCCAGCAGCCTCTTCCTCGGGGATCCCCACGAGCAGTACTTC. Looking up the rest from reference TRBV14 and TRBJ2-7 gives the full variable domain: EAGVTQFPSHSVIEKGQTVTLRCDPISGHDNLYWYRRVMGKEIKFLLHFVKESKQDESGMPNNRFLAERTGGTYSTLKVQPAELEDSGVYFCASSLFLGDPHEQYFGPGTRLTVT.

As regards this clonotype: The germline gene is not matched at one end of the junction; a read error may be the cause. V usage is TRBV10-3 and J usage is TRBJ2-3, with 10 positions matching TRBD1. The germline CDR1 and CDR2 sequences are ENHRY and SYGVKD. The CDR3 has 17 residues. For the CDR3, the DNA is TGTGCCATCAGTGAGTCGAAGGGGACAGGGGTGGCAGATACGCGGTATTTT. This encodes CAISESKGTGVADTRYF.

This clonotype came up a few times. CDR3 sequence (DNA): TGCGCCAGCAGCTCAGGGGTTGGGCCGAACACTGAAGCTTTCTTT. It specifies CASSSGVGPNTEAFF. The V call is TRBV5-1, the J call TRBJ1-1, with a weak D call TRBD1 (6 bases). Trimming cost V 3 bases and J 1 base, with 13 bases left between them. This CDR3 comprises 15 residues. Per the germline V gene, CDR1 is SGHRS and CDR2 is YFSETQ.